The 27 T cell receptor beta chains below all came from one sample that was sequenced in a study of patients and donors after allogeneic stem cell transplantation (dated by TCRdb to 2020 to 2022). Libraries were constructed by RT-PCR. The data were produced on a NextSeq 550. TCRdb reran the public reads through fastp at Q25 and MiXCR, keeping productive beta chains. Rows matching on CDR3 protein sequence are summarized as one entry with the most common DNA and genes. This sample holds about 960,000 distinct CDR3 sequences; under 20% were observed only once. Around 6% of the sample comes from the top ten. The sample comprised blood, either unsorted or a sorted T cell fraction (not recorded which). The receptors stem from a human donor who was either an allogeneic HSCT recipient or a stem cell or donor lymphocyte infusion donor (not recorded which). It is not recorded whose cells these are; they may come from a transplant donor.

Notes on this clonotype: A read error is possible here, since a much larger clone lies one base away. This chain uses TRBV2 with TRBJ1-1; 9 bases align to TRBD1. Germline V gene data show CDR1 as SNHLY and CDR2 as FYNNEI. The CDR3 length is 12 residues. J was trimmed by 6 bases and V by 6 bases; bases with no gene match: 2. CDR3 amino acids: CASRGQGSEAFF. Written as DNA, the CDR3 is TGTGCCAGCAGGGGACAGGGCTCTGAAGCTTTCTTT.

The rearrangement uses TRBV11-2 and TRBJ2-3; no reliable D call. Trimming pared 2 bases from V and 3 bases from J, leaving 9 bases between. The CDR3 runs 14 residues. Germline V CDR1 and CDR2: SGHAT, FQNNGV. The CDR3 spells CASSLWKLTDTQYF. In DNA form, the CDR3 reads TGTGCCAGCAGCTTATGGAAGTTAACAGATACGCAGTATTTT.

This clonotype was seen at least ten times. This rearrangement joins TRBV29-1 to TRBJ2-3; TRBD1 agrees at 11 bases. CDR1 is SQVTM and CDR2 is ANQGSEA in the germline V gene. V trimming: 7 bases; J trimming: 4 bases; junction bases outside the gene matches: 4. CDR3 size: 13 residues. CDR3 sequence: CSGGQGAADTQYF. The CDR3 bases are TGCAGCGGTGGACAGGGGGCGGCAGATACGCAGTATTTT.

The chain employs TRBV6-1 and TRBJ2-7; 7 nucleotides align to TRBD2. The V and J ends lost 6 bases and 6 bases, in that order; junction bases with no gene match: 11. This CDR3 comprises 14 residues. Germline lookup yields CDR1 MNHNS and CDR2 SASEGT. CDR3 in DNA: TGTGCCAGCAGGGGGAGGGATGACTACTCCGAGCAGTACTTC. Translated, it gives CASRGRDDYSEQYF.

This clonotype has a count of ten or more. The DNA for the CDR3 is TGTGCCAGCAGTTTCCTTATTGGGTTTGAAACGCAGTATTTT. This encodes CASSFLIGFETQYF. This chain uses TRBV12-3 or TRBV12-4 with TRBJ2-3; D uncertain. Between the trimmed V and J ends, which lost 3 bases and 9 bases, there was a span of 16 bases. The CDR3 contains 14 residues.

As concerns this clonotype: This likely comes from a read error, as the CDR3 has no conserved phenylalanine or tryptophan at its end. The chain joins TRBV3-1 to TRBJ2-7; D is undetermined. Germline-derived CDR1 and CDR2 are LGHDT and YNNKEL (reference sequence). V dropped 0 bases and J dropped 2 bases, with 17 bases sitting between them. This CDR3 region has 17 residues. CDR3 in amino acids: CASSQDPQASGPYEQYI. The CDR3 nucleotides read TGTGCCAGCAGCCAAGATCCCCAGGCTAGTGGACCCTACGAGCAGTACATC.

This clonotype was found a few times. The chain has TRBV20-1 and TRBJ2-1; D gene unclear. Trimming shortened V by 2 bases and J by 1 base, and 15 bases separated the two germline ends. This CDR3 has 16 residues. Germline lookup yields CDR1 DFQATT and CDR2 SNEGSKA (reference sequence). Here the CDR3 reads CSARSDADLSYNEQFF. The CDR3 DNA reads as TGCAGTGCTAGATCGGACGCCGATCTATCCTACAATGAGCAGTTCTTC.

This clonotype has a handful of counts. The chain carries TRBV27 and TRBJ2-7, with TRBD1 matching 9 bases. With 1 base clipped from V and 0 bases from J, the junction kept 7 bases outside the gene matches. The CDR3 has 17 amino acids. The V gene's germline CDR1 is MNHEY and CDR2 SMNVEV (reference sequence). In nucleotides, the CDR3 is TGTGCCAGCAGTTTATACCCCGCGGGACAGGGCTCCTACGAGCAGTACTTC. This gives the protein CASSLYPAGQGSYEQYF.

This rearrangement joins TRBV29-1 to TRBJ2-7; TRBD1 is a possible D gene (7 bases). Trimming cost V 7 bases and J 4 bases, with 17 bases left between them. The CDR3 is 13 residues long. Germline V CDR1 and CDR2: SQVTM, ANQGSEA. The chain's CDR3 is CSAAEGAGYEQYF. The CDR3 region has the DNA TGCAGCGCAGCGGAGGGGGCCGGGTACGAGCAGTACTTC.

This clonotype has just a few counts. The rearrangement joins TRBV5-6 to TRBJ2-2; D remains ambiguous. The V and J ends lost 2 bases and 4 bases respectively, with 15 bases between them. The CDR3 is 16 amino acids. Germline V lookup: CDR1 SGHDT, CDR2 YYEEEE. The CDR3 DNA reads as TGTGCCAGCAGCTTACCACCGGCCGGGCGCACCGGGGAGCTGTTTTTT. It translates to CASSLPPAGRTGELFF.

This chain uses TRBV11-3 with TRBJ1-1, with TRBD1 matching over 8 bases. The germline V gene has CDR1 SGHNT and CDR2 YENEEA. The CDR3 runs to 14 residues. Losses at the gene ends were 5 bases for V and 4 bases for J; bases not matched to a gene: 6. The CDR3 DNA is TGTGCCAGCAGCCCAAGGACAGGGTCCACTGAAGCTTTCTTT. As protein: CASSPRTGSTEAFF.

This clonotype has just a few counts. This sequence joins TRBV4-3 and TRBJ2-6, with D unclear. Looked up from germline, CDR1 is LGHNA and CDR2 is YSLEER. Between the trimmed V and J ends, which lost 3 bases and 2 bases, there was a span of 11 bases. This CDR3 comprises 16 residues. CDR3 sequence: CASSHYHGAGANVLTF. The CDR3 bases are TGCGCCAGCAGCCATTACCATGGGGCTGGGGCCAACGTCCTGACTTTC.

The chain combines TRBV20-1 with TRBJ1-1, with a weak D call TRBD1 (6 bases). CDR1 and CDR2 from the germline V gene are DFQATT and SNEGSKA (reference sequence). Trimming removed 0 bases at V and 5 bases at J, with 19 bases between. The CDR3 is 16 amino acids. The CDR3 protein is CSARDPTGRLVTEAFF. CDR3 DNA: TGCAGTGCTAGAGATCCCACAGGGAGATTAGTGACTGAAGCTTTCTTT.

This clonotype was observed at least ten times. V gene TRBV20-1 combines with J gene TRBJ1-5; D is unclear. Germline CDR1 reads DFQATT; CDR2 reads SNEGSKA (reference sequence). The germline V and J ends were trimmed by 1 base and 0 bases, with 10 bases remaining between them. The CDR3 is 15 residues long. This CDR3 reads CSARGTPYSNQPQHF. DNA for the CDR3: TGCAGTGCTAGAGGGACCCCTTATAGCAATCAGCCCCAGCATTTT.

The chain links TRBV12-3 or TRBV12-4 to TRBJ2-1; D assignment may be TRBD1 or TRBD2 (5 bases each). The CDR3 is made up of 15 amino acids. The V and J ends lost 7 bases and 0 bases respectively, with 13 bases between them. This CDR3 reads CASTRGPSSYNEQFF. The CDR3 coding sequence is TGTGCCAGCACCCGGGGACCAAGCTCCTACAATGAGCAGTTCTTC.

This clonotype was picked up a small number of times. CDR3 DNA: TGTGCCACCAGCAGAGATCGGAGGGATACGCAGTATTTT. Translating it yields CATSRDRRDTQYF. The chain couples TRBV15 to TRBJ2-3, with a possible D match to TRBD2 (5 bases). Looked up from germline, CDR1 is LNHNV and CDR2 is YYDKDF (reference sequence). This CDR3 spans 13 amino acids. The V end was cut by 0 bases, the J end by 6 bases, with 7 bases between.

Only a few counts were recorded for this clonotype. The rearrangement joins TRBV29-1 to TRBJ2-5; a weak D match, TRBD1 (5 bases). Germline V gene sequence: CDR1 SQVTM, CDR2 ANQGSEA. V was clipped by 2 bases and J by 0 bases, with 16 bases between them. The CDR3 contains 16 residues. CDR3 protein: CSVESRAGWYQETQYF. DNA of the CDR3: TGCAGCGTTGAAAGCCGAGCAGGGTGGTACCAAGAGACCCAGTACTTC. Together with reference TRBV29-1 and TRBJ2-5, the CDR3 gives the full variable domain: SAVISQKPSRDICQRGTSLTIQCQVDSQVTMMFWYRQQPGQSLTLIATANQGSEATYESGFVIDKFPISRPNLTFSTLTVSNMSPEDSSIYLCSVESRAGWYQETQYFGPGTRLLVL.

This clonotype showed up just a few times. V and J are TRBV4-3 and TRBJ2-1; D uncertain. The V gene lost 2 bases and the J gene lost 9 bases, with 14 bases spanning the gap. The CDR3 is 14 residues long. Germline values: CDR1 LGHNA, CDR2 YSLEER. The CDR3, as DNA: TGCGCCAGCAGCCAACGTGTGTTAGCCAGTGAGCAGTTCTTC. It encodes CASSQRVLASEQFF.

V usage is TRBV5-1 and J usage is TRBJ2-2; possibly TRBD1 or TRBD2 for D (6 bases each). The V gene's germline CDR1 is SGHRS and CDR2 YFSETQ. V was shortened by 4 bases and J by 0 bases, with 13 bases between the two germline ends. CDR3 length: 16 amino acids. CDR3 nucleotides: TGCGCCAGCAGCCCGACGGGGGCTACGAACACCGGGGAGCTGTTTTTT. As protein: CASSPTGATNTGELFF.

In its sample, this clonotype was seen many times. The rearrangement links TRBV12-3 or TRBV12-4 to TRBJ1-5, with 9 positions matching TRBD1. The V gene end was trimmed by 7 bases and the J gene end by 0 bases; junction bases not matched to a gene: 13. The CDR3 totals 18 residues. The CDR3 here is CASTPGGTGSYSNQPQHF. DNA for the CDR3: TGTGCCAGCACCCCGGGGGGGACAGGGTCCTATAGCAATCAGCCCCAGCATTTT.

This rearrangement joins TRBV15 to TRBJ1-1; TRBD1 is a possible D gene (5 bases). There are 15 residues in the CDR3. Germline CDR1 and CDR2: LNHNV and YYDKDF (reference sequence). V shed 4 bases and J shed 10 bases, with 22 bases lying between them. The DNA for the CDR3 is TGTGCCACCAGCAACGACCCCGGGACGATTCGAGGAGCTTTCTTT. Its translation: CATSNDPGTIRGAFF.

This clonotype was counted between two and nine times. V gene TRBV14 combines with J gene TRBJ2-1; possibly TRBD1 for D (5 bases). The CDR3 contains 15 residues. CDR1 SGHDN and CDR2 FVKESK come from the germline V gene. V was trimmed by 4 bases and J by 10 bases, leaving 20 bases between them. CDR3 residues: CASSRTPQGAREQFF. The CDR3 region has the DNA TGTGCCAGCAGCCGAACCCCGCAGGGTGCCCGGGAGCAGTTCTTC.

The rearrangement links TRBV6-1 to TRBJ1-3; 7 nucleotides align to TRBD1. This CDR3 is 19 amino acids long. In germline, CDR1 is MNHNS, CDR2 SASEGT. V was pared by 6 bases and J by 0 bases, with 17 bases of the junction left unmatched. CDR3 residues: CASSQVGTVSFSSGNTIYF. CDR3 nucleotide sequence: TGTGCCAGCAGCCAAGTTGGGACAGTCTCCTTCAGCTCTGGAAACACCATATATTTT.

This clonotype was recorded a few times. The rearrangement uses TRBV6-1 and TRBJ2-1; 11 nucleotides match TRBD2. CDR1 is MNHNS, CDR2 SASEGT, per germline. J gave up 7 bases and V 6 bases, and 11 bases lay outside the gene matches. The CDR3 consists of 16 residues. The CDR3 loop is CASSHAPSGGRNEQFF. The CDR3 DNA is TGTGCCAGCAGCCACGCTCCTAGCGGGGGGCGGAATGAGCAGTTCTTC.

CDR3: CASSEGPSRMWTEAFF. The CDR3 region has the DNA TGTGCCAGCAGTGAGGGCCCATCAAGGATGTGGACTGAAGCTTTCTTT. V and J are TRBV6-1 and TRBJ1-1, with D unclear. Deletions cut 3 bases from V and 5 bases from J, with 19 bases between. This CDR3 is 16 amino acids long. CDR1 is MNHNS and CDR2 is SASEGT in the germline V gene.

The chain joins TRBV5-1 to TRBJ1-1; TRBD1 matches 7 bases. The germline CDR1 and CDR2 sequences are SGHRS and YFSETQ. CDR3 size: 13 residues. Losses at the gene ends were 4 bases for V and 6 bases for J; bases not matched to a gene: 6. The CDR3 spells CASSNRTGSEAFF. DNA of the CDR3: TGCGCCAGCAGCAACCGGACAGGATCTGAAGCTTTCTTT.

The V call is TRBV2, the J call TRBJ2-2; D perhaps matches TRBD2 (6 bases). V lost 7 bases to trimming and J lost 7 bases, with 13 bases between them. Per the germline V gene, CDR1 is SNHLY and CDR2 is FYNNEI. CDR3 length: 13 residues. Written as DNA, the CDR3 is TGTGCCAGCAAGTCTGGCGGGGTCGGGGAGCTGTTTTTT. Its translation is CASKSGGVGELFF.